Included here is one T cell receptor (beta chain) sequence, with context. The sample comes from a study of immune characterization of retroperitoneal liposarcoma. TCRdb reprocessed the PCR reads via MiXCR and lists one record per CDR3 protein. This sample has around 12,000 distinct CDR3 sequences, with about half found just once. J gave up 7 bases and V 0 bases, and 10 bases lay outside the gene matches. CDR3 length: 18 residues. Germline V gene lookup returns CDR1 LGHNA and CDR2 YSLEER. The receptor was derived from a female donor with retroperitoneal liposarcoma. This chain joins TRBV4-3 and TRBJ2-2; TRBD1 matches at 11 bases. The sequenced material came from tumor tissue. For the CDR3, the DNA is TGCGCCAGCAGCCAAGAGCCCGCGGGGACAGGGGGTTTCGGGGAGCTGTTTTTT. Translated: CASSQEPAGTGGFGELFF.